The 8 T cell receptor beta chains below come from one sample, sequenced in a study of identical twins. TCRdb re-analysed the 5' RACE reads in MiXCR, keeping a single row per CDR3 protein. Altogether roughly 630,000 distinct CDR3 sequences are present, just over 7% being singletons, with the ten largest covering 1.5% to 2%. This sample also belongs to another study, concerning yellow fever vaccine responses in identical twins.

Sequencing was performed on PBMCs. The receptors were gathered from a young woman in good health.

This clonotype appeared many times. The chain couples TRBV11-2 to TRBJ2-1; D unresolved. CDR3 length: 14 amino acids. V shed 3 bases and J shed 8 bases, with 14 bases lying between them. Per the germline V gene, CDR1 is SGHAT and CDR2 is FQNNGV. CDR3 in DNA: TGTGCCAGCAGCTTGACACGGGTTGGGTATGAGCAGTTCTTC. Amino acid sequence: CASSLTRVGYEQFF. Full variable domain (rest looked up from reference TRBV11-2 and TRBJ2-1): EAGVAQSPRYKIIEKRQSVAFWCNPISGHATLYWYQQILGQGPKLLIQFQNNGVVDDSQLPKDRFSAERLKGVDSTLKIQPAKLEDSAVYLCASSLTRVGYEQFFGPGTRLTVL.

Here the CDR3 DNA reads TGCAGCGTTGAAGCCAGGGGAATTACAGATACGCAGTATTTT. This gives the protein CSVEARGITDTQYF. V gene TRBV29-1 combines with J gene TRBJ2-3; a weak D match, TRBD1 (6 bases). The V end lost 1 base, the J end lost 3 bases, and 11 bases lay between the germline ends. Germline lookup yields CDR1 SQVTM and CDR2 ANQGSEA. The CDR3 runs to 14 residues.

Many counts were recorded for this clonotype. The genes are TRBV4-1 and TRBJ1-1; D may be TRBD1 (6 bases). CDR1 MGHRA and CDR2 YSYEKL come from the germline V gene. V shed 1 base and J shed 6 bases, with 15 bases lying between them. The CDR3 runs to 15 residues. The CDR3 DNA sequence: TGCGCCAGCAGCCAAGGTCCGGGGGCAAGAGCTGAAGCTTTCTTT. The encoded protein is CASSQGPGARAEAFF.

This clonotype was picked up many times. This chain uses TRBV7-2 with TRBJ1-4; D may be TRBD1 (5 bases). The CDR3 consists of 16 residues. Germline V CDR1 and CDR2: SGHTA, FQGNSA. Trimming cost V 2 bases and J 5 bases, with 15 bases left between them. As DNA, the CDR3 is TGTGCCAGCAGCTTATCTTTTTCAGGGTCGAATGAAAAACTGTTTTTT. This codes for CASSLSFSGSNEKLFF.

The table lists this clonotype with a few counts. The gene calls are TRBV5-1 and TRBJ2-3, with D tentatively TRBD2 (6 bases). CDR1 is SGHRS, CDR2 YFSETQ, per germline. This CDR3 is built from 16 residues. V was trimmed by 1 base and J by 2 bases, leaving 14 bases between them. CDR3 DNA sequence: TGCGCCAGCAGCTTGTCTGCGGGGCCCCTCACAGATACGCAGTATTTT. Protein: CASSLSAGPLTDTQYF.

This clonotype was counted a few times. The chain is built from TRBV20-1 and TRBJ2-1; D perhaps matches TRBD1 (5 bases). With 3 bases removed from V and 3 bases from J, the gap between germline ends came to 9 bases. Germline lookup yields CDR1 DFQATT and CDR2 SNEGSKA (reference sequence). The CDR3 runs to 13 residues. CDR3 protein: CSARRQGYNEQFF. CDR3 nucleotides: TGCAGTGCTAGGCGGCAGGGCTACAATGAGCAGTTCTTC.

This clonotype occurred a few times. The chain is built from TRBV7-9 and TRBJ2-5, with 9 bases lining up with TRBD1. J lost 4 bases, V lost 6 bases, and 6 bases had no gene match. The germline V gene has CDR1 SEHNR and CDR2 FQNEAQ (reference sequence). The CDR3 sequence is 14 residues long. The CDR3 protein is CASSPNRGRETQYF. For the CDR3, the DNA is TGTGCCAGCAGTCCCAACAGGGGGCGAGAGACCCAGTACTTC.

The chain employs TRBV15 and TRBJ2-3; D remains unclear. This CDR3 spans 14 amino acids. Germline CDR1 LNHNV, CDR2 YYDKDF (reference sequence). Trimming stripped 1 base from V and 4 bases from J, with 9 bases between. CDR3: CATSRGLASDTQYF. Here the CDR3 DNA reads TGTGCCACCAGCAGAGGGTTAGCCTCAGATACGCAGTATTTT.